The 17 T cell receptor beta chains presented below share a single source sample, sequenced in a study of radiotherapy plus CTLA-4 blockade in lung cancer. Method: immunoSEQ multiplex PCR; TCRdb's copy keeps in-frame clones and lacks some. The data show approximately 85,000 clones, about 86% seen once. The material was peripheral blood, obtained from a patient treated with radiotherapy plus ipilimumab. The source is a human donor with non-small cell lung cancer who had a partial response to radiotherapy plus ipilimumab.

The chain has TRBV28 and TRBJ1-1; a weak D match, TRBD1 (5 bases). This CDR3 contains 14 residues. The V end was cut by 6 bases, the J end by 2 bases, with 13 bases between. Germline V gene sequence: CDR1 MDHEN, CDR2 SYDVKM. CDR3 protein: CASSLGGGNTEAFF. CDR3 sequence (DNA): TGTGCCAGCAGCCTTGGGGGGGGTAACACTGAAGCTTTCTTT.

The chain combines TRBV28 with TRBJ2-5, with 7 positions matching TRBD2. CDR1 is MDHEN and CDR2 is SYDVKM in the germline V gene. V was clipped by 5 bases and J by 3 bases; unmatched bases: 9. The CDR3 contains 15 residues. The chain's CDR3 is CASSVRGRAEETQYF. CDR3 sequence (DNA): TGTGCCAGCAGTGTCAGAGGGAGGGCCGAAGAGACCCAGTACTTC.

The genes are TRBV29-1 and TRBJ2-2, with 9 nucleotides matching TRBD1. The CDR3 contains 15 residues. Germline-derived CDR1 and CDR2 are SQVTM and ANQGSEA. Trimming removed 7 bases from V and 1 base from J; junction bases left unmatched: 7. The CDR3 here is CSGPGQGLNTGELFF. The CDR3 DNA reads TGCAGCGGCCCGGGACAGGGTTTGAACACCGGGGAGCTGTTTTTT.

This chain uses TRBV2 with TRBJ2-1; no firm D call. This CDR3 has 11 amino acids. Germline values: CDR1 SNHLY, CDR2 FYNNEI. Trimming cost V 4 bases and J 5 bases, with 3 bases left between them. Here the CDR3 reads CASSADNEQFF. CDR3 in DNA: TGTGCCAGCAGTGCGGACAATGAGCAGTTCTTC. Full variable domain (remainder filled in from reference TRBV2 and TRBJ2-1): EPEVTQTPSHQVTQMGQEVILRCVPISNHLYFYWYRQILGQKVEFLVSFYNNEISEKSEIFDDQFSVERPDGSNFTLKIRSTKLEDSAMYFCASSADNEQFFGPGTRLTVL.

The chain links TRBV27 to TRBJ2-5; D is possibly TRBD2 (5 bases). Germline values: CDR1 MNHEY, CDR2 SMNVEV (reference sequence). The CDR3 sequence is 14 residues long. Trimming left V 4 bases short and J 4 bases short, with 13 bases between. In nucleotides, the CDR3 is TGTGCCAGCAGTTCCCCCTCCCGGGGAGAGACCCAGTACTTC. It translates to CASSSPSRGETQYF.

This sequence joins TRBV7-6 and TRBJ1-5, with a weak D call TRBD1 (6 bases). The CDR3 runs 13 residues. Trimming cost V 1 base and J 6 bases, with 7 bases left between them. CDR1 and CDR2 from the germline V gene are SGHVS and FNYEAQ. The CDR3 DNA reads TGTGCCAGCAGCTTAGAAGGGGGTCAGCCCCAGCATTTT. Protein sequence: CASSLEGGQPQHF. Full variable domain (remainder filled in from reference TRBV7-6 and TRBJ1-5): GAGVSQSPRYKVTKRGQDVALRCDPISGHVSLYWYRQALGQGPEFLTYFNYEAQQDKSGLPNDRFSAERPEGSISTLTIQRTEQRDSAMYRCASSLEGGQPQHFGDGTRLSIL.

The chain links TRBV30 to TRBJ1-2, with 11 bases that match TRBD1. The germline gives CDR1 GTSNPN, CDR2 SVGIG (reference sequence). The trim removed 1 base at V and 7 bases at J, leaving 2 bases unmatched. The CDR3 is 13 amino acids. CDR3 sequence: CAWSGTGGGGYTF. CDR3 nucleotides: TGTGCCTGGAGTGGGACAGGGGGCGGTGGCTACACCTTC.

This clone was seen just once. The V and J genes are TRBV7-9 and TRBJ2-5; D is perhaps TRBD2 (5 bases). This CDR3 has 11 amino acids. CDR1 and CDR2 from the germline V gene are SEHNR and FQNEAQ (reference sequence). Trimming stripped 5 bases from V and 9 bases from J, with 10 bases between. The CDR3: CASSRGGAQYF. The CDR3 bases are TGTGCCAGCAGCCGGGGTGGAGCCCAGTACTTC.

The V and J genes are TRBV29-1 and TRBJ1-1; D might be TRBD1 (6 bases). Trimming took 1 base from V and 4 from J, leaving 13 bases between them. The germline gives CDR1 SQVTM, CDR2 ANQGSEA. This CDR3 has 14 residues. The CDR3 DNA reads as TGCAGCGTTGAAGGGGACACCCGGAGCACTGAAGCTTTCTTT. Protein product: CSVEGDTRSTEAFF.

This rearrangement joins TRBV6-5 to TRBJ1-2, with 8 positions matching TRBD1. Germline CDR1 MNHEY, CDR2 SVGAGI. This CDR3 has 15 residues. With V trimmed by 5 bases and J by 6 bases, 11 bases remained unmatched. DNA of the CDR3: TGTGCCAGCAGTACCCTTGGACAGGGAGAGGATGGCTACACCTTC. Encoded protein: CASSTLGQGEDGYTF.

The rearrangement uses TRBV6-1 and TRBJ1-2, with 7 bases aligning to TRBD1. There are 14 residues in the CDR3. V shed 6 bases and J 3 bases; nucleotides not matched to a gene: 7. Germline V CDR1 and CDR2: MNHNS, SASEGT. CDR3 nucleotide sequence: TGTGCCAGCAGGCGGGGGGGGACAGACTATGGCTACACCTTC. Translating it yields CASRRGGTDYGYTF.

This clone has just one count. The genes are TRBV19 and TRBJ2-1, with 9 bases fitting TRBD2. J was trimmed by 2 bases and V by 3 bases; bases with no gene match: 14. Germline CDR1 is LNHDA and CDR2 is SQIVND (reference sequence). The CDR3 runs 19 residues. The CDR3 loop reads CASSIPFLKSGRTYNEQFF. Here the CDR3 DNA reads TGTGCCAGTAGTATTCCCTTTCTAAAAAGCGGGAGGACCTACAATGAGCAGTTCTTC.

The chain carries TRBV27 and TRBJ1-3, with 12 bases fitting TRBD1. The V gene's germline CDR1 is MNHEY and CDR2 SMNVEV (reference sequence). This CDR3 contains 18 residues. Trimming removed 9 bases from V and 0 bases from J; junction bases left unmatched: 12. The CDR3 loop reads CASLRDRGRNPSGNTIYF. In DNA, the CDR3 is TGTGCCAGTCTCCGGGACAGGGGGCGAAATCCCTCTGGAAACACCATATATTTT.

The table lists this clone with a few counts. The V and J genes are TRBV7-8 and TRBJ1-1, with D tentatively TRBD1 (6 bases). The V and J ends lost 5 bases and 1 base respectively, with 11 bases between them. This CDR3 is built from 14 residues. Germline V CDR1 and CDR2: SGHVS, FQNEAQ. Here the CDR3 reads CASSLRGQNTEAFF. For the CDR3, the DNA is TGTGCCAGCAGCCTCAGGGGTCAGAACACTGAAGCTTTCTTT.

This rearrangement joins TRBV9 to TRBJ1-1; D unresolved. The ends were cut back, 3 bases at V and 4 bases at J, with 4 bases in the middle. The CDR3 spans 11 residues. Germline V gives CDR1 SGDLS, CDR2 YYNGEE. This chain's CDR3 is CASSAGTEAFF. As DNA, the CDR3 is TGTGCCAGCAGCGCAGGCACTGAAGCTTTCTTT.

This chain joins TRBV6-1 and TRBJ2-7, with D maybe TRBD1 (5 bases). The CDR3 has 18 amino acids. The germline gives CDR1 MNHNS, CDR2 SASEGT. Trimming stripped 1 base from V and 3 bases from J, with 22 bases between. The CDR3 is CASSEGRGTGAWNYEQYF. DNA of the CDR3: TGTGCCAGCAGTGAAGGTAGGGGTACTGGGGCATGGAACTACGAGCAGTACTTC.

The V and J genes are TRBV28 and TRBJ1-2, with D unresolved. Trimming cost V 6 bases and J 8 bases, with 22 bases left between them. Germline CDR1 reads MDHEN; CDR2 reads SYDVKM. This CDR3 region has 15 residues. CDR3 coding DNA: TGTGCCAGCAGCGAAGAGGGTCCGGGAGGACGAGGCTACACCTTC. Amino acid sequence: CASSEEGPGGRGYTF.